This entry features one TCR beta chain sequence. Here immunoSEQ multiplex PCR was the method, and the copy in TCRdb shows in-frame clones only, minus some. The sample shows around 1.6 million clones, 95% to 99% of them seen only once. The CDR3 spans 16 residues. Germline values: CDR1 SEHNR, CDR2 FQNEAQ (reference sequence). With 0 bases clipped from V and 4 bases from J, the junction kept 7 bases outside the gene matches. This sample was included in a study of shared clonotypes between healthy human individuals. The clonotype comes from a man aged 25-45 years in good health. Sequences were obtained from naive CD4+ T cells sorted from blood. This sample's subset: CD45RA+ positively selected. V gene TRBV7-9 combines with J gene TRBJ2-3, with TRBD2 matching over 7 bases. Here the CDR3 DNA reads TGTGCCAGCAGCTTAGCGACTAGCAGACGCTCAGATACGCAGTATTTT. Translated, it gives CASSLATSRRSDTQYF.